Listed below are T cell receptor beta chains from one sample, sequenced in a study of vaccination and CD4 T cells after COVID-19. TCRdb reprocessed the PCR reads via MiXCR and lists one record per CDR3 protein. The sample lists about 8,500 distinct CDR3 sequences; 40% to 65% were seen once. These receptors' targets are unknown. Sequenced sample: CD4+ T cells from blood, cultured in vitro. These receptor sequences come from a human donor who had recovered from COVID-19. Each CDR3 is given with its conserved first and last residue. The D gene is left open where the match is weak. Clone size is not always given. Where it is, it says once, few, many or a class for expanded clones.

cdr3_length: 18; v_call: TRBV6-2/TRBV6-3; clone_size: -; j_call: TRBJ2-3; d_call: -; cdr3_nt: TGTGCCAGCAGTTACTCGGCCACGATCGCGGCTAGCACAGATACGCAGTATTTT; cdr3_aa: CASSYSATIAASTDTQYF
cdr3_length: 13; v_call: TRBV2; clone_size: -; j_call: TRBJ2-4; d_call: -; cdr3_nt: TGTGCCAGCAGTGGGGGGCCCAAAAACATTCAGTACTTC; cdr3_aa: CASSGGPKNIQYF
cdr3_length: 14; v_call: TRBV20-1; clone_size: few; j_call: TRBJ2-5; d_call: TRBD1; cdr3_nt: TGCAGTGCTACATACAGGGGGCTCAGAGAGACCCAGTACTTC; cdr3_aa: CSATYRGLRETQYF
cdr3_length: 18; v_call: TRBV19; clone_size: few; j_call: TRBJ2-5; d_call: TRBD1; cdr3_nt: TGTGCCAGTAGTATAAGACTATCCGGGACAGGGGGTCAAGAGACCCAGTACTTC; cdr3_aa: CASSIRLSGTGGQETQYF
cdr3_length: 14; v_call: TRBV27; clone_size: -; j_call: TRBJ1-6; d_call: -; cdr3_nt: TGTGCCAGCAGTTTGAGTCATGGGGGTTCACCCCTCCACTTT; cdr3_aa: CASSLSHGGSPLHF
cdr3_length: 12; v_call: TRBV6-1; clone_size: -; j_call: TRBJ1-1; d_call: -; cdr3_nt: TGTGCCAGCCAGGGGATGGACACTGAAGCTTTCTTT; cdr3_aa: CASQGMDTEAFF
cdr3_length: 13; v_call: TRBV7-9; clone_size: -; j_call: TRBJ1-6; d_call: -; cdr3_nt: TGTGCCAGCAGGGGGAGTGGGAATTCACCCCTCCACTTT; cdr3_aa: CASRGSGNSPLHF
cdr3_length: 17; v_call: TRBV20-1; clone_size: few; j_call: TRBJ1-6; d_call: -; cdr3_nt: TGCAGTGCTAGAGCGTGGGTGGAGGGCTTCTATAATTCACCCCTCCACTTT; cdr3_aa: CSARAWVEGFYNSPLHF
cdr3_length: 13; v_call: TRBV20-1; clone_size: -; j_call: TRBJ1-1; d_call: -; cdr3_nt: TGCAGTGCTAGGCCTACATTGAACACTGAAGCTTTCTTT; cdr3_aa: CSARPTLNTEAFF
cdr3_length: 14; v_call: TRBV7-3; clone_size: few; j_call: TRBJ1-1; d_call: TRBD1; cdr3_nt: TGTGCCAGCAGCTTGACAGGGGGCAACACTGAAGCTTTCTTT; cdr3_aa: CASSLTGGNTEAFF
cdr3_length: 16; v_call: TRBV4-3; clone_size: -; j_call: TRBJ2-7; d_call: TRBD2; cdr3_nt: TGCGCCAGCAGCCGCGGGTTGGGACTAGCGGGAGACGAGCAGTACTTC; cdr3_aa: CASSRGLGLAGDEQYF
cdr3_length: 13; v_call: TRBV19; clone_size: few; j_call: TRBJ2-5; d_call: -; cdr3_nt: TGTGCCAGTAGTATGCCCCCTGAAGAGACCCAGTACTTC; cdr3_aa: CASSMPPEETQYF
cdr3_length: 13; v_call: TRBV20-1; clone_size: -; j_call: TRBJ2-7; d_call: TRBD1; cdr3_nt: TGCAGTGCTTGGACAGGGCGGGTCTACGAGCAGTACTTC; cdr3_aa: CSAWTGRVYEQYF
cdr3_length: 15; v_call: TRBV19; clone_size: -; j_call: TRBJ2-2; d_call: TRBD2; cdr3_nt: TGTGCCAGTAGTCGACTAGCGGGAATAGCCGGGGAGCTGTTTTTT; cdr3_aa: CASSRLAGIAGELFF
cdr3_length: 17; v_call: TRBV27; clone_size: few; j_call: TRBJ2-3; d_call: TRBD2; cdr3_nt: TGTGCCAGCAGTTTGTCTAGCGGGAGGCAGGGCACAGATACGCAGTATTTT; cdr3_aa: CASSLSSGRQGTDTQYF
cdr3_length: 13; v_call: TRBV20-1; clone_size: few; j_call: TRBJ2-5; d_call: -; cdr3_nt: TGCAGTGCTAGAGAAGCAACCCGGGAGACCCAGTACTTC; cdr3_aa: CSAREATRETQYF
cdr3_length: 18; v_call: TRBV2; clone_size: -; j_call: TRBJ1-5; d_call: -; cdr3_nt: TGTGCCAGCAGTGTTTCGGTTTCGGCGTTCGGCAGCAATCAGCCCCAGCATTTT; cdr3_aa: CASSVSVSAFGSNQPQHF
cdr3_length: 13; v_call: TRBV7-2; clone_size: large; j_call: TRBJ2-5; d_call: -; cdr3_nt: TGTGCCAGCAGCTTATCCCTGGGGGAGACCCAGTACTTC; cdr3_aa: CASSLSLGETQYF
cdr3_length: 17; v_call: TRBV11-2; clone_size: -; j_call: TRBJ2-2; d_call: TRBD2; cdr3_nt: TGTGCCAGCAGCTTAGATCCTAGCGGGGGGGCGACCGGGGAGCTGTTTTTT; cdr3_aa: CASSLDPSGGATGELFF
cdr3_length: 15; v_call: TRBV5-1; clone_size: few; j_call: TRBJ2-5; d_call: -; cdr3_nt: TGCGCCAGCAGCTTCGGCGCAGGGACCCAAGAGACCCAGTACTTC; cdr3_aa: CASSFGAGTQETQYF
cdr3_length: 15; v_call: TRBV12-3/TRBV12-4; clone_size: -; j_call: TRBJ2-5; d_call: -; cdr3_nt: TGTGCCAGCAGTTTAAGTCCGGACCTAGGGGGGACCCAGTACTTC; cdr3_aa: CASSLSPDLGGTQYF
cdr3_length: 14; v_call: TRBV20-1; clone_size: -; j_call: TRBJ2-1; d_call: -; cdr3_nt: TGCAGTGCTAGCACCGGGTCGGGCGGGCATGAGCAGTTCTTC; cdr3_aa: CSASTGSGGHEQFF
cdr3_length: 15; v_call: TRBV4-2; clone_size: -; j_call: TRBJ1-2; d_call: TRBD1; cdr3_nt: TGTGCCAGCAGCCAAGAAGAGGGACAGGGTTCTGGCTACACCTTC; cdr3_aa: CASSQEEGQGSGYTF
cdr3_length: 14; v_call: TRBV20-1; clone_size: few; j_call: TRBJ2-5; d_call: TRBD1; cdr3_nt: TGCAGTGCTAGGGATAGACAGGGCCGGGAGACCCAGTACTTC; cdr3_aa: CSARDRQGRETQYF
cdr3_length: 13; v_call: TRBV20-1; clone_size: -; j_call: TRBJ1-1; d_call: -; cdr3_nt: TGCAGTGCTAGAGACCCCTCGGGGGCTGAAGCTTTCTTT; cdr3_aa: CSARDPSGAEAFF
cdr3_length: 14; v_call: TRBV6-5; clone_size: medium-sized; j_call: TRBJ2-7; d_call: TRBD2; cdr3_nt: TGTGCCAGCAGTTACGGGAGGGAATCTGACGAGCAGTACTTC; cdr3_aa: CASSYGRESDEQYF
cdr3_length: 15; v_call: TRBV20-1; clone_size: -; j_call: TRBJ2-3; d_call: TRBD2; cdr3_nt: TGCAGTGCTGCGACTAGCGGGGGGGCCACAGATACGCAGTATTTT; cdr3_aa: CSAATSGGATDTQYF
cdr3_length: 13; v_call: TRBV6-4; clone_size: few; j_call: TRBJ2-2; d_call: -; cdr3_nt: TGTGCCAGCAGTGACCGGGACACCGGGGAGCTGTTTTTT; cdr3_aa: CASSDRDTGELFF
cdr3_length: 15; v_call: TRBV6-5; clone_size: -; j_call: TRBJ2-3; d_call: -; cdr3_nt: TGTGCCAGCAGTTACGACGGACCCTTCACAGATACGCAGTATTTT; cdr3_aa: CASSYDGPFTDTQYF
cdr3_length: 14; v_call: TRBV2; clone_size: -; j_call: TRBJ1-4; d_call: -; cdr3_nt: TGTGCCAGCAGTGAAGGCAGGGATGGGGGAAAACTGTTTTTT; cdr3_aa: CASSEGRDGGKLFF
cdr3_length: 15; v_call: TRBV21-1; clone_size: -; j_call: TRBJ1-2; d_call: -; cdr3_nt: TGTGCCAGCAGCAGACCCACCATTACTAACTATGGCTACACCTTC; cdr3_aa: CASSRPTITNYGYTF
cdr3_length: 14; v_call: TRBV20-1; clone_size: few; j_call: TRBJ2-5; d_call: TRBD2; cdr3_nt: TGCAGTGCTGCTAGCGGGGGTTTCCTCGAGACCCAGTACTTC; cdr3_aa: CSAASGGFLETQYF
cdr3_length: 13; v_call: TRBV20-1; clone_size: -; j_call: TRBJ2-7; d_call: -; cdr3_nt: TGCAGTGTCGGGCGGAATATCGGGGACGAGCAGTACTTC; cdr3_aa: CSVGRNIGDEQYF
cdr3_length: 14; v_call: TRBV7-8; clone_size: -; j_call: TRBJ1-2; d_call: -; cdr3_nt: TGTGCCAGCAGCTTAAGGTCCAGGGGATATGGCTACACCTTC; cdr3_aa: CASSLRSRGYGYTF
cdr3_length: 13; v_call: TRBV12-3/TRBV12-4; clone_size: -; j_call: TRBJ1-1; d_call: TRBD1; cdr3_nt: TGTGCCAGCAGGGGACAGCCGAACACTGAAGCTTTCTTT; cdr3_aa: CASRGQPNTEAFF
cdr3_length: 15; v_call: TRBV11-3; clone_size: few; j_call: TRBJ2-3; d_call: -; cdr3_nt: TGTGCCAGCAGCTTAGGAGGCTACCTCACAGATACGCAGTATTTT; cdr3_aa: CASSLGGYLTDTQYF
cdr3_length: 12; v_call: TRBV11-3; clone_size: -; j_call: TRBJ2-3; d_call: -; cdr3_nt: TGTGCCAGCAGCTTAGAGGGCGGTACGCAGTATTTT; cdr3_aa: CASSLEGGTQYF
cdr3_length: 14; v_call: TRBV20-1; clone_size: -; j_call: TRBJ2-3; d_call: -; cdr3_nt: TGCAGTGCTAGAAAGGGGAGGAGCGCAGATACGCAGTATTTT; cdr3_aa: CSARKGRSADTQYF
cdr3_length: 14; v_call: TRBV6-1; clone_size: -; j_call: TRBJ1-2; d_call: TRBD1; cdr3_nt: TGTGCCAGCAGGTCGGACAGGGGAAGCTATGGCTACACCTTC; cdr3_aa: CASRSDRGSYGYTF
cdr3_length: 12; v_call: TRBV29-1; clone_size: -; j_call: TRBJ1-2; d_call: -; cdr3_nt: TGCAGCGCTGGAGCTATACCCTCCGCCTACACCTTC; cdr3_aa: CSAGAIPSAYTF
cdr3_length: 14; v_call: TRBV2; clone_size: -; j_call: TRBJ2-3; d_call: -; cdr3_nt: TGTGCCAGCAGCCCTGTTACAGGATTAGATACGCAGTATTTT; cdr3_aa: CASSPVTGLDTQYF
cdr3_length: 17; v_call: TRBV4-3; clone_size: -; j_call: TRBJ2-1; d_call: TRBD2; cdr3_nt: TGCGCCAGCAGCCAAGTGGGGACTAGCGGGGTCCCGAATGAGCAGTTCTTC; cdr3_aa: CASSQVGTSGVPNEQFF
cdr3_length: 13; v_call: TRBV7-3; clone_size: -; j_call: TRBJ1-1; d_call: -; cdr3_nt: TGTGCCAGCAGCATTTGGTCCGGCACTGAAGCTTTCTTT; cdr3_aa: CASSIWSGTEAFF